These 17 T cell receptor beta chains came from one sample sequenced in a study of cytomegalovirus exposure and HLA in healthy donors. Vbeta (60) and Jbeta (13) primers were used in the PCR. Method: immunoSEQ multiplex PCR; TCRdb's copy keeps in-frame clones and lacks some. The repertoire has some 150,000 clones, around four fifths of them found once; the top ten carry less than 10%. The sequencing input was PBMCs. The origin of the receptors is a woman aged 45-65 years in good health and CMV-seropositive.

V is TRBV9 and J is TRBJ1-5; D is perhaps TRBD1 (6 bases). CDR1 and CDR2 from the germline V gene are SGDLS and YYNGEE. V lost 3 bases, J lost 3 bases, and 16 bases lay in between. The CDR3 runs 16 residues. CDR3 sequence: CASSDPQGVHNQPQHF. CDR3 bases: TGTGCCAGCAGCGACCCACAGGGTGTCCACAATCAGCCCCAGCATTTT.

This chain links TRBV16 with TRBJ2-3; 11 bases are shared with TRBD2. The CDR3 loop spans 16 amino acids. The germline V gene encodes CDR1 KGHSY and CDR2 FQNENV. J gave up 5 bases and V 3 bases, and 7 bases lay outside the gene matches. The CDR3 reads CASSHQTSGTLDTQYF. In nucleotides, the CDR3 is TGTGCCAGCAGCCACCAGACTAGCGGGACGTTAGATACGCAGTATTTT. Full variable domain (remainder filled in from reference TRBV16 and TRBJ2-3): GEEVAQTPKHLVRGEGQKAKLYCAPIKGHSYVFWYQQVLKNEFKFLISFQNENVFDETGMPKERFSAKCLPNSPCSLEIQATKLEDSAVYFCASSHQTSGTLDTQYFGPGTRLTVL.

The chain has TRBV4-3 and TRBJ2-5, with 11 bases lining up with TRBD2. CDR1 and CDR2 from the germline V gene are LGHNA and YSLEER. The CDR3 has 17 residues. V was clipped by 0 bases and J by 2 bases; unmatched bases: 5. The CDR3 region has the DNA TGCGCCAGCAGCCAAGATCCACTAGCGGGGGAGCAAGAGACCCAGTACTTC. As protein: CASSQDPLAGEQETQYF.

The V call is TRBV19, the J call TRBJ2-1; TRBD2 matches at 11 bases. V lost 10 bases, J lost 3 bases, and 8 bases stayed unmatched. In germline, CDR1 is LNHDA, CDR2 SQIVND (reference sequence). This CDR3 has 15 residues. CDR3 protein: CATHFGTSGYNEQFF. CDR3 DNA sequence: TGTGCCACCCACTTTGGGACTAGCGGCTACAATGAGCAGTTCTTC.

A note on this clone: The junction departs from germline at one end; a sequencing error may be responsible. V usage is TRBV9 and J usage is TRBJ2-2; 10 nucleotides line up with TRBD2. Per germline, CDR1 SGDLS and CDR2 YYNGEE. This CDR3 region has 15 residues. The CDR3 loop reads CASSVASGGTGELLF. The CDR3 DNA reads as TGTGCCAGCAGCGTGGCTAGCGGGGGCACCGGGGAGCTGCTTTTT.

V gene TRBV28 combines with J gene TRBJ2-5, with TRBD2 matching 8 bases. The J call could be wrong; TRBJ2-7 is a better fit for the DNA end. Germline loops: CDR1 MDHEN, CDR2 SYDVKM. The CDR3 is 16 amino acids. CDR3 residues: CASSPGGAGSLYEQYF. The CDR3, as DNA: TGTGCCAGCAGTCCGGGGGGGGCGGGCTCCCTCTACGAGCAGTACTTC.

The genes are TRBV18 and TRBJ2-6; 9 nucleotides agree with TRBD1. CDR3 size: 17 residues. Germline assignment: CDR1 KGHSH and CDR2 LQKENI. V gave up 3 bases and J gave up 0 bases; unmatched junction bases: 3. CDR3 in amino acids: CASSPGQGNSGANVLTF. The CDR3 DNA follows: TGTGCCAGCTCACCGGGACAGGGCAACTCTGGGGCCAACGTCCTGACTTTC.

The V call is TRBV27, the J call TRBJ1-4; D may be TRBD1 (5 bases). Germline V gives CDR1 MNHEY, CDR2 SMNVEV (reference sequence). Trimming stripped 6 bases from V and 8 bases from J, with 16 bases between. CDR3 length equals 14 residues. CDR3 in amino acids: CASRAGGGGEKLFF. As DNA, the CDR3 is TGTGCCAGCAGGGCCGGGGGAGGAGGCGAAAAACTGTTTTTT.

As DNA, the CDR3 is TGTGCCAGCAGCTCGAGGAGCGGGAGGGGTTACGAGCAGTACTTC. The encoded protein is CASSSRSGRGYEQYF. This sequence joins TRBV27 and TRBJ2-7; TRBD2 matches at 10 bases. Germline V gene lookup returns CDR1 MNHEY and CDR2 SMNVEV (reference sequence). Trimming cost V 6 bases and J 4 bases; bases outside gene matches: 9. The CDR3 loop spans 15 amino acids.

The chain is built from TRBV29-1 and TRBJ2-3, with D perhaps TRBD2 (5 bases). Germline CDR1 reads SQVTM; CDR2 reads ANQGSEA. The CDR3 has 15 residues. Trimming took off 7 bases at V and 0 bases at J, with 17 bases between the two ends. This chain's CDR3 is CSAFPLEASTDTQYF. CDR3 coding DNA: TGCAGCGCTTTCCCCCTGGAGGCAAGCACAGATACGCAGTATTTT.

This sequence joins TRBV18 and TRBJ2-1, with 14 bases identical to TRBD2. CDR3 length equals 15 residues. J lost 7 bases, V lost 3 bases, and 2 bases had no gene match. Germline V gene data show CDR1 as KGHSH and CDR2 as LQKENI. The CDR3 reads CASSPGTSGSNEQFF. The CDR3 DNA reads TGTGCCAGCTCACCCGGGACTAGCGGGAGTAATGAGCAGTTCTTC.

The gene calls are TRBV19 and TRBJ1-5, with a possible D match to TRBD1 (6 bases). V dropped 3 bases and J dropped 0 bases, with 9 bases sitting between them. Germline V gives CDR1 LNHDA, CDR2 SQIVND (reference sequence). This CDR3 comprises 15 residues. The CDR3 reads CASSITGHSNQPQHF. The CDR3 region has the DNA TGTGCCAGTAGTATCACAGGGCATAGCAATCAGCCCCAGCATTTT.

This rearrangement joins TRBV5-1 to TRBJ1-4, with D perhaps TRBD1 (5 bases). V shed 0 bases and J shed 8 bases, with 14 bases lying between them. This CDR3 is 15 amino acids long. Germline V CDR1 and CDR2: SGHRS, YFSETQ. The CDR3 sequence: CASSLESGPGEKLFF. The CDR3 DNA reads TGCGCCAGCAGCTTGGAATCGGGTCCAGGGGAAAAACTGTTTTTT.

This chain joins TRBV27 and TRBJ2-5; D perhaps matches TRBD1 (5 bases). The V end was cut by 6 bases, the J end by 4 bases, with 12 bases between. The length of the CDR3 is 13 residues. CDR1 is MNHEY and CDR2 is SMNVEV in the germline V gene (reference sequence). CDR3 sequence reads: CASSPSQGETQYF. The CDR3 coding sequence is TGTGCCAGCAGCCCCTCGCAGGGAGAGACCCAGTACTTC.

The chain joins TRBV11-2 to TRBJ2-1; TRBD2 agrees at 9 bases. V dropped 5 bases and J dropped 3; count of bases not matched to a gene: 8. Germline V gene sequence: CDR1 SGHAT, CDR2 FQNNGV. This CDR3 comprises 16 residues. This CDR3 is CASSPSSGTVYNEQFF. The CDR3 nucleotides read TGTGCCAGCAGCCCGTCTAGCGGGACGGTCTACAATGAGCAGTTCTTC.

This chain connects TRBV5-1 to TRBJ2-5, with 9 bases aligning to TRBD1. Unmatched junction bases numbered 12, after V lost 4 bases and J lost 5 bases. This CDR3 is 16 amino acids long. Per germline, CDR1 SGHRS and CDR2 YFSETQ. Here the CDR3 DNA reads TGCGCCAGCAGCGTTTACCAATCGGACAGGGGTGAGACCCAGTACTTC. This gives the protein CASSVYQSDRGETQYF. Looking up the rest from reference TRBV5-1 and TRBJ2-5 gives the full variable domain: KAGVTQTPRYLIKTRGQQVTLSCSPISGHRSVSWYQQTPGQGLQFLFEYFSETQRNKGNFPGRFSGRQFSNSRSEMNVSTLELGDSALYLCASSVYQSDRGETQYFGPGTRLLVL.

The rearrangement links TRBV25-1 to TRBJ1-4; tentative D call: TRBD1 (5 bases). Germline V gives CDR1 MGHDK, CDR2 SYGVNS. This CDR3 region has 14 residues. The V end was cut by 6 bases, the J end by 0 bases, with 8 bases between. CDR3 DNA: TGTGCCAGCAGAGGGGCCGCAACTAATGAAAAACTGTTTTTT. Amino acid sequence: CASRGAATNEKLFF.